This T cell receptor beta chain was identified in a study of identical twins. Study-wide results and limits: Sharing of beta out-of-frame sequences by twins showed a weaker excess.

Via MiXCR, TCRdb re-called the 5' RACE reads, giving one row per CDR3 protein. The sample has 1.5 million or so distinct CDR3 sequences, about 30% seen once. The CDR3 covers 15 residues. Trimming took off 3 bases at V and 3 bases at J, with 12 bases between the two ends. As concerns this clonotype: Its antigen remains unknown.

Sequencing used cord blood. This chain uses TRBV12-3 or TRBV12-4 with TRBJ1-5; D not resolved. The source is a newborn girl in good health. The CDR3 loop reads CASSFVGRPNQPQHF. In DNA, the CDR3 is TGTGCCAGCAGTTTTGTTGGCAGGCCCAATCAGCCCCAGCATTTT.